This TCR beta chain was captured in a study of blood T cell repertoires in COVID-19. In the study overall: Sites across the United States, Italy and Spain contributed samples from acute and convalescent COVID-19. Nucleic acid was either cDNA or gDNA, and it came from T cells, B-cell-depleted T cells, or PBMCs.

Which cohort a participant joined came from the clinical history participants gave. What the recovered Cohort 3 donors had was two negative PCRs, clearance, or symptom resolution. Germline assignment: CDR1 GTSNPN and CDR2 SVGIG (reference sequence). This CDR3 has 13 residues. J was trimmed by 2 bases and V by 5 bases; bases with no gene match: 0. Some clones are missing from TCRdb's copy, which holds only in-frame ones; the method was immunoSEQ multiplex PCR. The sample carries 150,000 to 200,000 clones, approximately 80% recorded once. The specimen sequenced was PBMCs or T cells enriched from blood (not recorded which). This chain connects TRBV30 to TRBJ1-5, with TRBD1 matching over 10 bases. The sequence came from a man aged 45-65 years who had recovered from COVID-19. The CDR3 region is CAWGTGGNQPQHF. CDR3 coding DNA: TGTGCCTGGGGGACAGGGGGCAATCAGCCCCAGCATTTT.